This T cell receptor beta chain was identified in a study of blood T cell repertoires in COVID-19 (dated by TCRdb to the early 2020s). About the investigation overall: Samples from collaborators originated in the United States, Italy and Spain and spanned both the acute and convalescent phases of COVID-19. HLA class I and class II types, where available, came from metadata supplied by the sample provider rather than from assay-based typing. The repertoires were released in a freely available public database intended as a resource for research on the immune response to SARS-CoV-2. Sample metadata almost always included a de-identified subject ID, COVID-19 status, age in years and sex. Samples were obtained from the ongoing ImmuneRACE study (first 160 participants) and from about 1,300 subjects provided by 6 global collaborators. Subjects who had been exposed to COVID-19, were actively infected with it, or had recovered from it provided the deeply sampled blood TCRbeta repertoires that made up the dataset. The prospective study material was composed of cDNA or gDNA derived from T cells, B-cell-depleted T cells, or PBMCs. Study-wide findings and limitations: How much clinical and demographic metadata was included differed by source and by participant, and the metadata was provided uncurated.

TCRbeta CDR3 regions were amplified from genomic DNA using the immunoSEQ Assay, a bias-controlled multiplex PCR. The paper's data handling went like this. The number of nucleated cells in each sample was estimated by amplification of reference gene primers within the assay. Sequence reads were collapsed and filtered to measure the absolute abundance of every unique TCRbeta CDR3 rearrangement. For each sample, productive Simpson clonality was calculated as the square root of Simpson's diversity index across productive rearrangements. TCRdb mirrors the immuneACCESS table, restricted to in-frame sequences. Some clones are absent from its copies; in checked studies, under half trace to an unresolved V gene, and the reason for the others is unknown. The V and J calls and clone size were taken over from that table, and D and trimming were inferred from the DNA. In this sample the table shows approximately 260,000 clones, about 80% of which occur a single time. Over 8% of the sample is in the top ten clones.

This clone has just one count. It lacks a known antigen. Per-base quality was not reported, and no clone a single base away is much larger than it. Whole blood was collected in K2EDTA tubes by collaborating institutions according to the institutions' own protocols. For TCRbeta analysis, collaborators shipped samples as frozen whole blood, isolated PBMCs, or DNA extracted from either of those sample types. The TCR originated in a woman of 80 years or more with acute or convalescent COVID-19. The specimen was peripheral blood.

The DNA sequence is given as TGCGCCAGCAGAAGAGGCGGGACAGGGGATAAAGTGGAGTTCTTC. Its amino acids are CASRRGGTGDKVEFF. The rearranged chain carries TRBV5-1 and TRBJ2-1, with 10 junctional bases fitting TRBD1. V loses 5 bases at its end and J loses 14 bases; junction bases beyond the gene matches: 16. The CDR3, cysteine through phenylalanine, is 15 amino acids long. The read is trimmed to its CDR3 DNA, 45 bases read in frame from base 1. CDR1 and CDR2, per the germline V gene, are SGHRS and YFSETQ.